This T cell receptor beta chain emerged from a study of human T cells and chemical hapten exposure (dated by TCRdb to the early 2020s). Background for the entire study: For sensitization, 2% DPC in acetone was applied to a roughly 2 cm by roughly 2 cm area of upper inner arm skin. Weekly therapeutic DPC doses were additionally applied to the scalp of patients throughout the approximately 24-week study period. Patch testing was performed on the upper back with Finn chambers containing 0.01% DPC, and the patch tests were scored after 6 days according to International Contact Dermatitis Research Group standards. Most of the patients in the cohort were female, and the cohort covered alopecia areata with under or over 50% scalp involvement, alopecia totalis and alopecia universalis. Libraries were pooled for sequencing, and variation in per-sample TCR yields was attributed mainly to small differences in library volumes within the pool. The study tracked peripheral blood TCR repertoire changes in vivo during primary and secondary sensitization to the hapten diphenylcyclopropenone (DPC) in alopecia patients. Blood was sampled from patients pre-sensitization (week 0) and at 2, 6 and about 24 weeks after DPC sensitization. Roughly 30 alopecia patients provided blood for TCR sequencing at one to four time points (pre-sensitization, 2, 6 and 24 weeks).

Spanning cysteine to phenylalanine, the CDR3 consists of 15 amino acids. Only the CDR3 region is kept as DNA, spanning 45 bases read in frame from base 1. For CDR1 and CDR2, the germline V gene lists LGHNA and YSLEER. The junction carries 13 bases between V and J, which are trimmed by 1 base and 3 bases respectively. The library was obtained by RACE. Sequencing used a NextSeq 500. During library preparation, unique molecular identifiers were attached to individual cDNA molecules so that TCRs could be counted in a quantitative, reproducible way. Both TCR alpha and TCR beta chains were sequenced from each blood RNA sample. For the original study's pipeline: The median number of TCRs per sample was around 96,000, ranging from 23,224 to 690,600. The Decombinator software suite was used to annotate the V, J and CDR3 of the TCR reads. To make PS versus PT1 abundance plots, every sample was subsampled to the same number of TCRs (28,000). TCRs were defined as expanded if absent before sensitization and observed at least eight times at the 2-week time point. Through fastp at Q25 and MiXCR, TCRdb rebuilt clones from the public reads, retaining in-frame beta chains. Merged by CDR3 protein, the rows form single entries marked with the most common genes and DNA. For this entry, the V and J calls and clone size follow TCRdb and not the study's own pipeline. The table for this sample lists around 110,000 distinct CDR3 sequences; 9.5% to 13% of them were counted only once. More than 1.3% of the sample lies in the top ten.

The research as a whole found: A positive correlation was found between the number of PT1 expanded TCRs and patch test score, with significance reached at thresholds 8, 16 and 32 but not 4. Expanded TCRs formed significantly more large CDR3 similarity clusters than pre-sensitization or healthy control sets, consistent with antigen-driven responses. Alopecia, a presumed autoimmune disease, was present in all patients, so the immune response of the patients might differ from that of healthy individuals. No change with DPC sensitization was found in the number of TCRs above 1 in 1000 frequency, and no evidence of global repertoire structure alterations was found. After repeated subsampling, changes were observed in the strength of the expansion versus patch-test correlation and in the threshold at which the correlation became significant.

This clonotype was detected a few times. No antigen is known for it. Qualities for individual bases were not recorded, and no much larger clone is one base off. The sample's time point label, in plain terms: patch test 1, 2 weeks after DPC sensitization. In the paper's terms, the treatment or condition label means: therapeutic diphenylcyclopropenone sensitization with weekly scalp DPC. Blood at each patch-test visit was drawn before the patch test was applied. Patients were eligible if aged 18 to 70, diagnosed with alopecia and judged suitable for DPC therapy, and pregnant patients were excluded. Unfractionated whole blood was collected in Tempus Blood RNA tubes, and total RNA was extracted from that blood.

The clonotype was recovered from a woman between 50 and 59 years old with alopecia areata. Some clones in this sample may be carry-over from other donors' samples. Sequences were derived from whole blood, sampled in connection with sensitization to the hapten diphenylcyclopropenone (DPC). This chain joins TRBV4-3 to TRBJ2-7; the D segment could be TRBD2, given 6 matching bases. The bases read TGCGCCAGCAGCCAAGTGGGAGTCGGGAGCTACGAGCAGTACTTC. Translated, this is CASSQVGVGSYEQYF.